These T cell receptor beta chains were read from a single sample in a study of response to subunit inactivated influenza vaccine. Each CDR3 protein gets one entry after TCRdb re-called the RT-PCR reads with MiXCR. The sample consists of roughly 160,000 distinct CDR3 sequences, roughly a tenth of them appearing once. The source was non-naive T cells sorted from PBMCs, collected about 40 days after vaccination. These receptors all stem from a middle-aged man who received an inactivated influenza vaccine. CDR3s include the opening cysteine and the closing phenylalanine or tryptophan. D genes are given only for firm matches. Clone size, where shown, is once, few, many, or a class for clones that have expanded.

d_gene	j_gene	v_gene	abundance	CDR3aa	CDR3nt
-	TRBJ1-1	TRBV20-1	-	CSASLNTEAFF	TGCAGTGCTAGCCTTAACACTGAAGCTTTCTTT
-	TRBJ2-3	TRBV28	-	CASSRTSTDTQYF	TGTGCCAGCAGTCGGACTAGCACAGATACGCAGTATTTT
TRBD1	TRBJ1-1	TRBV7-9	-	CASSLTGQGEGRTEAFF	TGTGCCAGCAGCTTAACGGGACAGGGTGAGGGGCGAACTGAAGCTTTCTTT
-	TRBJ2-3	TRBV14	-	CASSRLITDTQYF	TGTGCCAGCAGCCGTCTGATAACAGATACGCAGTATTTT
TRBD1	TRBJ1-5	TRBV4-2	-	CASSQGTGDQPQHF	TGTGCCAGCAGCCAAGGGACAGGGGATCAGCCCCAGCATTTT
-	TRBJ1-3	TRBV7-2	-	CASSFQQGFSGWHF	TGTGCCAGCAGCTTTCAACAGGGATTCTCTGGGTGGCATTTT
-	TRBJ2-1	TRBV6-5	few	CASSYSPGGSYNEQFF	TGTGCCAGCAGTTACTCACCAGGGGGGTCCTACAATGAGCAGTTCTTC
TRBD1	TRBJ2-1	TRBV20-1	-	CSAEQGIRNEQFF	TGCAGTGCCGAACAGGGGATCCGGAATGAGCAGTTCTTC
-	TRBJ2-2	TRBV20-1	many	CSARAPGLRNTGELFF	TGCAGTGCTAGAGCTCCGGGACTGAGGAACACCGGGGAGCTGTTTTTT
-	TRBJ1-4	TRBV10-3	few	CAISESLVGEKLFF	TGTGCCATCAGTGAATCCCTCGTGGGGGAAAAACTGTTTTTT
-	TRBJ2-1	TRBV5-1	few	CASRATPFGRDEQFF	TGCGCCAGCAGAGCGACGCCTTTCGGACGGGATGAGCAGTTCTTC
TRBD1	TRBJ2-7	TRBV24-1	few	CATSESGGSYEQYF	TGTGCCACCAGTGAATCAGGGGGCTCCTACGAGCAGTACTTC
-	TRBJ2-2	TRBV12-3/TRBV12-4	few	CASRFDTGELFF	TGTGCCAGCAGGTTCGACACCGGGGAGCTGTTTTTT
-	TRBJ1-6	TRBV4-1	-	CASSPQGGSPLHF	TGCGCCAGCAGCCCCCAAGGGGGTTCACCCCTCCACTTT
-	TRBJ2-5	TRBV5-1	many	CASSLGNRETQYF	TGCGCCAGCAGCTTGGGGAACAGGGAGACCCAGTACTTC
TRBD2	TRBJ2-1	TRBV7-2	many	CASSLGTSGGAVEQFF	TGTGCCAGCAGCTTAGGGACTAGCGGGGGGGCCGTTGAGCAGTTCTTC
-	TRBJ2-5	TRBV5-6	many	CASSLFGAQETQYF	TGTGCCAGCAGCTTGTTTGGGGCCCAAGAGACCCAGTACTTC
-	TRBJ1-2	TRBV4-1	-	CASSQTASYGYTF	TGCGCCAGCAGTCAGACAGCATCCTATGGCTACACCTTC